The 29 T cell receptor beta chains below all came from one sample that was sequenced in a study of blood T cell repertoires in COVID-19. TCRdb's table, derived via immunoSEQ multiplex PCR, lists solely in-frame clones and lacks some. The repertoire has 310,000 or so clones, roughly 90% of them found once; the top ten carry around 11%. Sequences were obtained from peripheral blood. These receptors were taken from a young woman with COVID-19, enrolled during active disease.

The genes are TRBV10-3 and TRBJ2-1; 7 nucleotides match TRBD1. After removal of 3 bases from V and 8 bases from J, the junction contained 16 bases not matched to a gene. Looked up from germline, CDR1 is ENHRY and CDR2 is SYGVKD. This CDR3 has 17 residues. The CDR3 DNA follows: TGTGCCATCAGTGAATTTTCAAGACAGGGTCAAGGCGATGAGCAGTTCTTC. Its translation is CAISEFSRQGQGDEQFF.

This chain uses TRBV14 with TRBJ1-4; D is undetermined. Trimming pared 4 bases from V and 7 bases from J, leaving 10 bases between. CDR3 size: 13 residues. Germline CDR1 reads SGHDN; CDR2 reads FVKESK. CDR3 sequence (DNA): TGTGCCAGCAGCCGCGGGGTTGGTGAAAAACTGTTTTTT. This translates into CASSRGVGEKLFF.

This rearrangement joins TRBV2 to TRBJ2-1; 9 positions agree with TRBD2. The trim removed 0 bases at V and 5 bases at J, leaving 5 bases unmatched. The CDR3 contains 16 residues. Germline V lookup: CDR1 SNHLY, CDR2 FYNNEI. CDR3 in DNA: TGTGCCAGCAGTGAAGCTGGTCTAGCGGGGAACAATGAGCAGTTCTTC. Residues: CASSEAGLAGNNEQFF.

The chain is built from TRBV18 and TRBJ2-6, with TRBD1 identical over 8 bases. Germline V gives CDR1 KGHSH, CDR2 LQKENI. V lost 4 bases to trimming and J lost 0 bases; unmatched junction nucleotides: 2. The CDR3 totals 16 residues. The CDR3 nucleotides read TGTGCCAGCTCACGGGACAGGAACTCTGGGGCCAACGTCCTGACTTTC. Translated, it gives CASSRDRNSGANVLTF.

V and J are TRBV5-1 and TRBJ2-2; tentatively, D is TRBD2 (6 bases). The CDR3 extends over 19 amino acids. The V gene lost 0 bases and the J gene lost 6 bases, with 24 bases spanning the gap. Per germline, CDR1 SGHRS and CDR2 YFSETQ. The CDR3 sequence is CASSLDEERASWDPGELFF. DNA for the CDR3: TGCGCCAGCAGCTTGGATGAGGAGCGGGCCTCCTGGGACCCCGGGGAGCTGTTTTTT.

This chain uses TRBV5-4 with TRBJ2-3, with 9 bases fitting TRBD2. The CDR3 loop spans 16 amino acids. Per the germline V gene, CDR1 is SGHNT and CDR2 is YYREEE (reference sequence). The J segment lost 4 bases and the V segment lost 0 bases, leaving 6 bases of the junction unmatched. The CDR3, as DNA: TGTGCCAGCAGCTTGGGCGGGAGGGGGGCCCCAGATACGCAGTATTTT. Encoded protein: CASSLGGRGAPDTQYF.

This clone has a handful of counts. The chain links TRBV6-5 to TRBJ1-2, with a weak D call TRBD1 (5 bases). The CDR3 has 13 residues. The ends were cut back, 6 bases at V and 4 bases at J, with 12 bases in the middle. Looked up from germline, CDR1 is MNHEY and CDR2 is SVGAGI. The CDR3 sequence: CASREQGLYGYTF. CDR3 nucleotides: TGTGCCAGCAGAGAGCAGGGCCTCTATGGCTACACCTTC.

This sequence joins TRBV7-2 and TRBJ2-1; D perhaps matches TRBD2 (6 bases). CDR3 length equals 14 residues. Germline CDR1 and CDR2: SGHTA and FQGNSA. V lost 7 bases and J lost 8, with 18 bases in between. CDR3 sequence (DNA): TGTGCCAGCACCCACAGGAGGGGTGACGATGAGCAGTTCTTC. Its translation is CASTHRRGDDEQFF.

The chain has TRBV9 and TRBJ1-6; tentatively, D is TRBD1 (6 bases). V dropped 4 bases and J dropped 6 bases, with 8 bases sitting between them. The CDR3 runs to 13 residues. The germline V gene has CDR1 SGDLS and CDR2 YYNGEE. The chain's CDR3 is CASSTDSNSPLHF. CDR3 sequence (DNA): TGTGCCAGCAGCACGGACAGTAATTCACCCCTCCACTTT. The complete variable domain, with remaining parts taken from reference TRBV9 and TRBJ1-6, reads DSGVTQTPKHLITATGQRVTLRCSPRSGDLSVYWYQQSLDQGLQFLIQYYNGEERAKGNILERFSAQQFPDLHSELNLSSLELGDSALYFCASSTDSNSPLHFGNGTRLTVT.

The chain employs TRBV15 and TRBJ2-1; D remains unclear. The V and J ends lost 1 base and 2 bases respectively, with 6 bases between them. In germline, CDR1 is LNHNV, CDR2 YYDKDF (reference sequence). CDR3 length: 14 residues. The CDR3 nucleotides are TGTGCCACCAGCAGAGTCGCGACCTACAATGAGCAGTTCTTC. As protein: CATSRVATYNEQFF.

V gene TRBV2 combines with J gene TRBJ2-5, with D possibly being TRBD2 (5 bases). Trimming took 6 bases from V and 5 from J, leaving 16 bases between them. The CDR3 extends over 14 amino acids. The V gene's germline CDR1 is SNHLY and CDR2 FYNNEI. This CDR3 is CASSVRGGSETQYF. CDR3 DNA sequence: TGTGCCAGCAGCGTCCGGGGTGGAAGCGAGACCCAGTACTTC.

The chain recombines TRBV28 with TRBJ2-3, with D perhaps matching TRBD1 (6 bases). Trimming pared 5 bases from V and 2 bases from J, leaving 14 bases between. The CDR3 consists of 15 residues. Looked up from germline, CDR1 is MDHEN and CDR2 is SYDVKM. The CDR3 DNA sequence: TGTGCCAGCAGTACGCGGCAGGGGTACACAGATACGCAGTATTTT. This encodes CASSTRQGYTDTQYF.

The genes are TRBV27 and TRBJ1-6, with D unclear. V lost 0 bases and J lost 4, with 10 bases in between. This CDR3 is 16 amino acids long. Germline CDR1 is MNHEY and CDR2 is SMNVEV (reference sequence). The CDR3 spells CASSLSPRIYNSPLHF. The CDR3 nucleotides are TGTGCCAGCAGTTTATCCCCCAGGATTTATAATTCACCCCTCCACTTT.

The CDR3 region is CASSGLAGGPGGELFF. For the CDR3, the DNA is TGTGCCAGCAGTGGTCTAGCGGGAGGGCCAGGCGGGGAGCTGTTTTTT. The rearrangement joins TRBV2 to TRBJ2-2; 12 nucleotides line up with TRBD2. Germline V CDR1 and CDR2: SNHLY, FYNNEI. The length of the CDR3 is 16 residues. The V segment lost 4 bases and the J segment 7 bases; nucleotides outside the gene matches: 7.

The V and J genes are TRBV5-1 and TRBJ2-2, with D possibly TRBD2 on 5 matching bases. This CDR3 contains 15 residues. Trimming cost V 3 bases and J 7 bases, with 16 bases left between them. Looked up from germline, CDR1 is SGHRS and CDR2 is YFSETQ. The CDR3 bases are TGCGCCAGCAGCTCCCTCGGAGGAGTGGTCGGGGAGCTGTTTTTT. Its translation: CASSSLGGVVGELFF. The full variable domain, with the rest looked up from reference TRBV5-1 and TRBJ2-2, is KAGVTQTPRYLIKTRGQQVTLSCSPISGHRSVSWYQQTPGQGLQFLFEYFSETQRNKGNFPGRFSGRQFSNSRSEMNVSTLELGDSALYLCASSSLGGVVGELFFGEGSRLTVL.

The genes are TRBV7-9 and TRBJ1-4, with a weak D call TRBD1 (6 bases). V lost 0 bases and J 8 bases, leaving 10 bases between the germline ends. The CDR3 runs 14 residues. The germline gives CDR1 SEHNR, CDR2 FQNEAQ (reference sequence). DNA of the CDR3: TGTGCCAGCAGCTTAGCACAACAGGGAGAAAAACTGTTTTTT. Residues: CASSLAQQGEKLFF. The complete variable domain, with remaining parts taken from reference TRBV7-9 and TRBJ1-4, reads DTGVSQNPRHKITKRGQNVTFRCDPISEHNRLYWYRQTLGQGPEFLTYFQNEAQLEKSRLLSDRFSAERPKGSFSTLEIQRTEQGDSAMYLCASSLAQQGEKLFFGSGTQLSVL.

The genes are TRBV28 and TRBJ1-6; 7 bases map to TRBD1. Germline V gene data show CDR1 as MDHEN and CDR2 as SYDVKM. The CDR3 is made up of 15 amino acids. The junction had 11 bases not matched to a gene; V was cut back by 5 bases and J by 10 bases. The CDR3, as DNA: TGTGCCAGCAGTGCCTCACAGGGGTCCGGGTCACCCCTCCACTTT. It codes for CASSASQGSGSPLHF.

This chain connects TRBV5-6 to TRBJ2-1; D gene ambiguous. The germline V gene has CDR1 SGHDT and CDR2 YYEEEE. V lost 0 bases, J lost 1 base, and 8 bases lay in between. The CDR3 runs to 15 residues. The CDR3 protein is CASSLGVSSYNEQFF. Written as DNA, the CDR3 is TGTGCCAGCAGCTTGGGCGTTAGTTCCTACAATGAGCAGTTCTTC.

The genes are TRBV3-1 (or the pseudogene TRBV3-2) and TRBJ2-1; perhaps TRBD1 as D (6 bases). The CDR3 runs 11 residues. The V end lost 5 bases, the J end lost 7 bases, and 6 bases lay between the germline ends. Germline CDR1 is LGHDT and CDR2 is YNNKEL (reference sequence). The DNA of the CDR3 is TGTGCCAGCAGCAGGGGGAATGAGCAGTTCTTC. It specifies CASSRGNEQFF.

DNA of the CDR3: TGTGCCAGCAGTGTAGAGGGTTGGGTGGCTAATGAAAAACTGTTTTTT. Its protein is CASSVEGWVANEKLFF. The chain joins TRBV2 to TRBJ1-4; D remains unclear. The CDR3 totals 16 residues. The germline V gene encodes CDR1 SNHLY and CDR2 FYNNEI. V lost 4 bases and J lost 3, with 15 bases in between. Using reference TRBV2 and TRBJ1-4 for the parts outside the CDR3, the full variable domain is EPEVTQTPSHQVTQMGQEVILRCVPISNHLYFYWYRQILGQKVEFLVSFYNNEISEKSEIFDDQFSVERPDGSNFTLKIRSTKLEDSAMYFCASSVEGWVANEKLFFGSGTQLSVL.

CDR3 coding DNA: TGTGCCAGTAGTGCCCGGACAGAAACCTCCTACGAGCAGTACTTC. Translation: CASSARTETSYEQYF. The chain couples TRBV19 to TRBJ2-7, with D perhaps matching TRBD1 (6 bases). Per germline, CDR1 LNHDA and CDR2 SQIVND (reference sequence). V lost 5 bases and J 0 bases, leaving 14 bases between the germline ends. This CDR3 contains 15 residues.

This chain connects TRBV2 to TRBJ2-1; 9 bases match TRBD1. In germline, CDR1 is SNHLY, CDR2 FYNNEI. V trimming: 6 bases; J trimming: 2 bases; junction bases outside the gene matches: 5. The CDR3 covers 15 residues. Here the CDR3 reads CASRKDRGTYNEQFF. Here the CDR3 DNA reads TGTGCCAGCAGGAAGGACAGGGGAACCTACAATGAGCAGTTCTTC. The full variable domain, completed using reference TRBV2 and TRBJ2-1, is EPEVTQTPSHQVTQMGQEVILRCVPISNHLYFYWYRQILGQKVEFLVSFYNNEISEKSEIFDDQFSVERPDGSNFTLKIRSTKLEDSAMYFCASRKDRGTYNEQFFGPGTRLTVL.

The rearrangement joins TRBV28 to TRBJ1-2; 10 nucleotides align to TRBD1. Unmatched junction bases numbered 10, after V lost 2 bases and J lost 7 bases. Germline V CDR1 and CDR2: MDHEN, SYDVKM. This CDR3 contains 16 residues. The CDR3 region has the DNA TGTGCCAGCAGTTTACTTGGCGGACAGGGGGACTTTGGCTACACCTTC. Translated, it gives CASSLLGGQGDFGYTF.

The chain employs TRBV25-1 and TRBJ2-1, with TRBD1 identical over 10 bases. This CDR3 contains 17 residues. Germline assignment: CDR1 MGHDK and CDR2 SYGVNS. With 0 bases clipped from V and 7 bases from J, the junction kept 9 bases outside the gene matches. The CDR3 loop reads CASSEYLGQGVENEQFF. The CDR3 DNA reads TGTGCCAGCAGTGAATACCTCGGACAGGGGGTGGAAAATGAGCAGTTCTTC.

The chain couples TRBV7-8 to TRBJ2-7; 9 nucleotides match TRBD1. CDR3 length equals 15 residues. V gave up 5 bases and J gave up 9 bases; unmatched junction bases: 14. The germline V gene encodes CDR1 SGHVS and CDR2 FQNEAQ. This CDR3 reads CASSITQGQGRLQYF. As DNA, the CDR3 is TGTGCCAGCAGCATTACACAGGGACAGGGACGGTTGCAGTACTTC.

The chain recombines TRBV7-2 with TRBJ2-7; 13 bases match TRBD2. Germline CDR1 and CDR2: SGHTA and FQGNSA. V was pared by 1 base and J by 9 bases, with 6 bases of the junction left unmatched. This CDR3 has 15 amino acids. The CDR3 DNA is TGTGCCAGCAGCTTAGGGACTAGCGGGAGCTCGGGGCAGTACTTC. Translating it yields CASSLGTSGSSGQYF.

The rearrangement links TRBV29-1 to TRBJ1-2; TRBD1 matches at 7 bases. The germline V gene encodes CDR1 SQVTM and CDR2 ANQGSEA. V gave up 6 bases and J gave up 1 base; unmatched junction bases: 8. This CDR3 spans 14 amino acids. The CDR3 loop is CSVGTAQLNYGYTF. The CDR3 region has the DNA TGCAGCGTGGGGACAGCTCAGCTTAACTATGGCTACACCTTC.

The chain joins TRBV7-9 to TRBJ1-2; 7 positions match TRBD1. The length of the CDR3 is 14 residues. Germline V lookup: CDR1 SEHNR, CDR2 FQNEAQ (reference sequence). The junction had 10 bases not matched to a gene; V was cut back by 5 bases and J by 7 bases. The CDR3 reads CASSHTGVKPGYTF. CDR3 sequence (DNA): TGTGCCAGCAGCCACACAGGGGTTAAGCCTGGCTACACCTTC.

The chain links TRBV5-6 to TRBJ2-2; maybe TRBD1 (5 bases). Germline CDR1 is SGHDT and CDR2 is YYEEEE. V was trimmed by 4 bases and J by 6 bases, leaving 10 bases between them. This CDR3 region has 13 residues. CDR3 residues: CASSRTNSGELFF. CDR3 sequence (DNA): TGTGCCAGCAGCAGGACAAACTCCGGGGAGCTGTTTTTT.